A selection of T cell receptor beta chains follows, all from one sample in a study of regulatory T cells in long-lasting Graves disease. TCRdb re-analysed the multiplex PCR reads in MiXCR, keeping a single row per CDR3 protein. Here the sample spans 560,000 or so distinct CDR3 sequences, 15% to 20% being singletons. The sample was also reused in another study, on T cells in Graves' hyperthyroidism and ophthalmopathy.

The sequencing here drew on peripheral blood mononuclear cells (PBMCs), taken at new diagnosis, from a patient treated with antithyroid drugs. The origin of the receptors is a man aged 18 to 29 with Graves disease. Both conserved end residues are part of each CDR3. D genes are given only for firm matches. Part of the rows lack a size; the others show once, few, many or a class for expanded clones.

clone_size	d_call	v_call	j_call	cdr3_length	cdr3_aa	cdr3_nt
NA	NA	TRBV20-1	TRBJ1-4	12	CSANGLNEKLFF	TGCAGTGCTAATGGACTAAATGAAAAACTGTTTTTT
NA	TRBD2	TRBV20-1	TRBJ2-1	11	CSARALAGQFF	TGCAGTGCTAGAGCACTAGCGGGTCAGTTCTTC
NA	NA	TRBV24-1	TRBJ1-1	13	CATRDSERTEAFF	TGTGCCACCAGGGATTCCGAGAGAACTGAAGCTTTCTTT
NA	NA	TRBV18	TRBJ2-2	17	CASSPIEPGLNTGELFF	TGTGCCAGCTCACCAATAGAACCCGGCCTGAACACCGGGGAGCTGTTTTTT
few	NA	TRBV12-3/TRBV12-4	TRBJ1-6	13	CASSLENNSPLHF	TGTGCCAGCAGCTTGGAGAATAATTCACCCCTCCACTTT
few	TRBD1	TRBV15	TRBJ2-5	15	CATQKNRGYQETQYF	TGTGCCACCCAGAAAAACAGGGGGTACCAAGAGACCCAGTACTTC
few	TRBD2	TRBV19	TRBJ2-3	18	CASSIGGWASGSADTQYF	TGTGCCAGTAGTATCGGGGGATGGGCTAGCGGTAGTGCAGATACGCAGTATTTT
many	NA	TRBV5-1	TRBJ2-1	11	CASSLIDEQFF	TGCGCCAGCAGCTTAATTGATGAGCAGTTCTTC
many	NA	TRBV12-3/TRBV12-4	TRBJ2-7	14	CASSFGTATYEQYF	TGTGCCAGCAGTTTTGGGACGGCCACCTACGAGCAGTACTTC
NA	NA	TRBV20-1	TRBJ1-1	14	CSARVGSMNTEAFF	TGCAGTGCTAGAGTAGGCAGTATGAACACTGAAGCTTTCTTT
NA	NA	TRBV28	TRBJ2-5	12	CASRGARETQYF	TGTGCCAGCAGGGGAGCGAGAGAGACCCAGTACTTC
many	NA	TRBV28	TRBJ2-3	11	CASIKGDTQYF	TGTGCCAGCATTAAGGGGGATACGCAGTATTTT
many	NA	TRBV6-1	TRBJ1-5	14	CATQRREGNQPQHF	TGTGCCACCCAGAGGAGGGAGGGCAATCAGCCCCAGCATTTT
many	NA	TRBV7-9	TRBJ2-7	19	CASSLTLTRSAARSYEQYF	TGTGCCAGCAGCTTAACCCTAACTCGTTCGGCCGCAAGGTCCTACGAGCAGTACTTC
few	TRBD1	TRBV28	TRBJ1-3	20	CASSPKRRPGQGASGNTIYF	TGTGCCAGCAGTCCCAAACGTCGGCCGGGACAGGGGGCGTCTGGAAACACCATATATTTT
few	NA	TRBV10-1	TRBJ2-2	16	CASSGSPGGLSGELFF	TGCGCCAGCAGTGGAAGTCCAGGGGGACTGTCCGGGGAGCTGTTTTTT
NA	TRBD1	TRBV12-3/TRBV12-4	TRBJ1-5	15	CASSSGTGGTQPQHF	TGTGCCAGCAGTTCCGGGACAGGGGGCACCCAGCCCCAGCATTTT
few	NA	TRBV20-1	TRBJ2-7	12	CSAAWTYHEQYF	TGCAGTGCTGCCTGGACCTACCACGAGCAGTACTTC
many	TRBD2	TRBV7-3	TRBJ2-1	16	CASSLTGLAVYNEQFF	TGTGCCAGCAGCTTAACGGGACTAGCGGTCTACAATGAGCAGTTCTTC
many	TRBD1	TRBV5-1	TRBJ1-2	13	CASSTGTGGGYTF	TGCGCCAGCAGCACCGGGACAGGGGGCGGCTACACCTTC
many	TRBD2	TRBV18	TRBJ2-7	14	CASSQASGSYEQYF	TGTGCCAGCTCACAAGCTAGCGGGAGTTACGAGCAGTACTTC
many	NA	TRBV27	TRBJ1-5	14	CASSLQGGYQPQHF	TGTGCCAGCAGCTTACAGGGTGGCTATCAGCCCCAGCATTTT
many	NA	TRBV6-1	TRBJ1-6	12	CASRKGNSPLHF	TGTGCCAGCAGGAAGGGGAATTCACCCCTCCACTTT
few	TRBD1	TRBV19	TRBJ2-1	15	CASIQGGQGYNEQFF	TGTGCCAGTATCCAGGGGGGACAGGGGTACAATGAGCAGTTCTTC
many	NA	TRBV28	TRBJ1-1	11	CASSLLSEAFF	TGTGCCAGCAGCCTCCTTTCTGAAGCTTTCTTT
many	NA	TRBV27	TRBJ1-6	13	CASAGTYNSPLHF	TGTGCCAGCGCGGGCACCTATAATTCACCCCTCCACTTT
NA	NA	TRBV28	TRBJ2-1	15	CASSTLVGDYNEQFF	TGTGCCAGCAGTACCCTCGTCGGAGACTACAATGAGCAGTTCTTC
NA	NA	TRBV20-1	TRBJ2-2	15	CSARVNGANTGELFF	TGCAGTGCTAGAGTAAACGGTGCGAACACCGGGGAGCTGTTTTTT
NA	NA	TRBV25-1	TRBJ2-1	14	CASSVGQPPNEQFF	TGTGCCAGCAGTGTAGGACAGCCTCCTAATGAGCAGTTCTTC
few	NA	TRBV19	TRBJ2-5	14	CASSISILQETQYF	TGTGCCAGTAGTATCTCGATCCTTCAAGAGACCCAGTACTTC
NA	TRBD1	TRBV5-5	TRBJ1-2	15	CASSDRDRSNYGYTF	TGTGCCAGCAGCGACCGGGACAGGAGTAACTATGGCTACACCTTC
many	TRBD1	TRBV5-5	TRBJ2-7	14	CASALGQGADEQYF	TGTGCCAGCGCATTGGGGCAGGGGGCCGACGAGCAGTACTTC
many	TRBD2	TRBV7-2	TRBJ2-7	16	CASSLVASGGTYEQYF	TGTGCCAGCAGCTTAGTTGCTAGCGGGGGGACCTACGAGCAGTACTTC
few	NA	TRBV7-9	TRBJ2-1	13	CASSLAPRDEQFF	TGTGCCAGCAGCTTAGCTCCGCGGGACGAGCAGTTCTTC
many	TRBD2	TRBV25-1	TRBJ2-5	16	CASSGKLAGGWETQYF	TGTGCCAGCAGTGGAAAACTAGCGGGAGGATGGGAGACCCAGTACTTC
many	TRBD1	TRBV12-3/TRBV12-4	TRBJ2-5	13	CASSRQGRETQYF	TGTGCCAGCAGTAGACAGGGACGAGAGACCCAGTACTTC
few	NA	TRBV5-1	TRBJ2-2	16	CASSLATGEVAGELFF	TGCGCCAGCAGCTTGGCCACGGGAGAAGTCGCCGGGGAGCTGTTTTTT
NA	TRBD2	TRBV25-1	TRBJ2-2	15	CASSGGVAGAGELFF	TGTGCCAGCAGTGGGGGGGTAGCGGGAGCCGGGGAGCTGTTTTTT
NA	NA	TRBV7-9	TRBJ2-4	14	CASCGPLAKNIQYF	TGTGCCAGCTGCGGACCTCTAGCCAAAAACATTCAGTACTTC
NA	TRBD2	TRBV11-1	TRBJ2-3	17	CASRRVTSGSSTDTQYF	TGTGCCAGCAGGCGCGTTACTAGCGGGAGCAGCACAGATACGCAGTATTTT
few	NA	TRBV14	TRBJ1-2	13	CASSQDVGHGYTF	TGTGCCAGCAGCCAAGATGTAGGTCACGGCTACACCTTC
many	TRBD1	TRBV7-2	TRBJ2-3	14	CASSLRGGADTQYF	TGTGCCAGCAGCTTAAGAGGGGGCGCGGATACGCAGTATTTT
NA	TRBD1	TRBV27	TRBJ2-7	14	CASSLDRGFGEQYF	TGTGCCAGCAGCCTAGACAGGGGCTTCGGGGAGCAGTACTTC
few	NA	TRBV6-1	TRBJ1-1	15	CASSLRPEGKTEAFF	TGTGCCAGCAGCCTACGACCAGAGGGTAAAACTGAAGCTTTCTTT
many	NA	TRBV28	TRBJ2-7	14	CASSEGGRSYEQYF	TGTGCCAGCAGCGAGGGGGGGAGATCCTACGAGCAGTACTTC
few	NA	TRBV6-4	TRBJ1-2	13	CASSSVENYGYTF	TGTGCCAGCAGTTCGGTAGAGAACTATGGCTACACCTTC
NA	NA	TRBV10-3	TRBJ2-2	13	CAIGGTDTGELFF	TGTGCCATCGGGGGCACGGACACCGGGGAGCTGTTTTTT
NA	NA	TRBV19	TRBJ2-1	16	CASSQRAEQPLNEQFF	TGTGCCAGTAGTCAAAGAGCGGAGCAGCCCCTCAATGAGCAGTTCTTC
NA	TRBD1	TRBV3-1	TRBJ1-4	14	CASSRTGVNEKLFF	TGTGCCAGCAGCCGGACAGGGGTTAATGAAAAACTGTTTTTT
many	NA	TRBV28	TRBJ2-7	13	CASSSQDFYEQYF	TGTGCCAGCAGTTCCCAGGACTTCTACGAGCAGTACTTC
NA	NA	TRBV12-3/TRBV12-4	TRBJ2-3	11	CASRGTDTRYF	TGTGCCAGCCGGGGAACAGATACGCGGTATTTT
NA	TRBD2	TRBV4-1	TRBJ2-1	14	CASSRAGVENEQFF	TGCGCCAGCAGTCGGGCGGGAGTGGAAAATGAGCAGTTCTTC
NA	NA	TRBV5-1	TRBJ2-5	14	CASSSGRGKETQYF	TGCGCCAGCAGCTCGGGACGGGGAAAAGAGACCCAGTACTTC
NA	NA	TRBV5-5	TRBJ1-5	15	CASTLGGQTNQPQHF	TGTGCCAGCACTCTCGGGGGGCAAACCAATCAGCCCCAGCATTTT
few	NA	TRBV7-8	TRBJ1-4	15	CASSFGGGIDEKLFF	TGTGCCAGCAGCTTTGGGGGTGGAATTGACGAAAAACTGTTTTTT
NA	NA	TRBV4-1	TRBJ2-3	15	CASSQDVGRPDTQYF	TGTGCCAGCAGCCAAGATGTCGGTCGACCGGATACGCAGTATTTT
many	TRBD2	TRBV10-3	TRBJ2-7	15	CAISVGKRERYEQYF	TGTGCCATCAGTGTCGGAAAGCGGGAGCGCTACGAGCAGTACTTC
many	TRBD1	TRBV6-5	TRBJ2-7	14	CASSSLGQAYEQYF	TGTGCCAGCAGTTCCCTCGGACAGGCCTACGAGCAGTACTTC
many	NA	TRBV7-9	TRBJ2-2	15	CASSPEGPNTGELFF	TGTGCCAGCAGCCCAGAGGGACCGAACACCGGGGAGCTGTTTTTT
few	NA	TRBV7-9	TRBJ1-4	13	CASSLPAGEKLFF	TGTGCCAGCAGCTTACCGGCCGGAGAAAAACTGTTTTTT